This T cell receptor (beta chain) was found in a study of breast tumors, draining lymph nodes, adjacent tissues. The lymph nodes were axillary draining lymph nodes from breast cancer patients. Overall study results and limits: Tumor repertoires ranked between lymph nodes and nontumor tissue in diversity, with V and J gene preferences. Findings are consistent with lymph node origin and intratumoral expansion of most tumor T cells. The lymph node origin of tumor T cells was framed as consistent with a hypothesis, not demonstrated.

MiXCR, run by TCRdb on the multiplex PCR reads, gives a single entry per CDR3 protein. The sample contains 150,000 to 200,000 distinct CDR3 sequences, 31% of which appear only once. This clonotype was found many times. The antigen is unknown. CDR3 length: 15 amino acids. V lost 4 bases to trimming and J lost 7 bases; unmatched junction nucleotides: 12. The V gene's germline CDR1 is ENHRY and CDR2 SYGVKD. What was sequenced was axillary lymph node tissue. The TCR sequence derives from a female donor with breast cancer. Some clones in this sample may be carry-over from other donors' samples. This chain uses TRBV10-3 with TRBJ2-7; 8 nucleotides agree with TRBD2. The CDR3 is CAISGLLADAWEQYF. The CDR3 DNA sequence: TGTGCCATCAGTGGGTTACTAGCGGACGCCTGGGAGCAGTACTTC.